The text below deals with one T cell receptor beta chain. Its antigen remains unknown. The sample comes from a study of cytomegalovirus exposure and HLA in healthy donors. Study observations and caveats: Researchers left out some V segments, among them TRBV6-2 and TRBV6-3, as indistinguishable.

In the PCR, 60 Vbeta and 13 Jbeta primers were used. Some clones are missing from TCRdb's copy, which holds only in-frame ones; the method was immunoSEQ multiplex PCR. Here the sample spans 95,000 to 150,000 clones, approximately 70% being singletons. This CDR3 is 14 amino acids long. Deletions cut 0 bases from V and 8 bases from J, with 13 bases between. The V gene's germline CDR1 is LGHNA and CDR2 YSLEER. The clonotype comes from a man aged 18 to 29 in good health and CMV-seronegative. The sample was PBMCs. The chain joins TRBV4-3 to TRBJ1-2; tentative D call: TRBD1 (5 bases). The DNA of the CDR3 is TGCGCCAGCAGCCAAGACTTGGGTCCAGGGGGCTACACCTTC. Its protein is CASSQDLGPGGYTF.